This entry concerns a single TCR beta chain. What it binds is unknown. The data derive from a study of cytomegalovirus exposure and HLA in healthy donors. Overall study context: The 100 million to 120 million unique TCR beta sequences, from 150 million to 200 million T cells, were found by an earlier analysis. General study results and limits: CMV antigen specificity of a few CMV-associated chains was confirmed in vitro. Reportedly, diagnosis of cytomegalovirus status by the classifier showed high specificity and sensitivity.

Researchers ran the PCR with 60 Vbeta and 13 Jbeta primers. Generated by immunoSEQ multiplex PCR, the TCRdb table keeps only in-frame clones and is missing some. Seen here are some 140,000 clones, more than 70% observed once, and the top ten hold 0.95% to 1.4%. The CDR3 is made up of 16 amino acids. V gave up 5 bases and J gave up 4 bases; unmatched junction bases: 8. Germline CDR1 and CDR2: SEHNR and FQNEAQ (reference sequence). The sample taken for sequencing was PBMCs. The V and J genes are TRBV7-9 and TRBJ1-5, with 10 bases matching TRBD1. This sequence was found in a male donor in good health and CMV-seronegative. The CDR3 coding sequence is TGTGCCAGCAGCGATTTGGGACAGGGGACAAATCAGCCCCAGCATTTT. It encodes CASSDLGQGTNQPQHF.